This T cell receptor beta chain originates from a study of cytomegalovirus exposure and HLA in healthy donors. Study results and limitations: Later analysis showed TCR association rates varying by HLA locus, highest for DRB1 and lowest for HLA-C. Common viral pathogens seemed, in a later analysis, to connect with several of the most significant clusters. Later analysis indicated greater clonal expansion among HLA-associated TCR beta chains than among equally common other chains.

V dropped 3 bases and J dropped 5; count of bases not matched to a gene: 9. There are 15 residues in the CDR3. Looked up from germline, CDR1 is LNHDA and CDR2 is SQIVND (reference sequence). The PCR ran on 60 Vbeta and 13 Jbeta primers. Profiled with immunoSEQ multiplex PCR; TCRdb holds only in-frame clones, not every one. This table holds 120,000 to 150,000 clones, less than 85% found once. This clone showed up just once. Its antigen is not identified. Although they were nominally healthy when sampled, donors likely had unrecorded immune exposures. What was sequenced was PBMCs. The chain is built from TRBV19 and TRBJ2-7; 8 nucleotides match TRBD1. This TCR came from a man between 35 and 55 years old in good health and CMV-seronegative. CDR3 sequence: CASSILRQGRDEQYF. In nucleotides, the CDR3 is TGTGCCAGTAGTATCCTTAGACAGGGGCGCGACGAGCAGTACTTC.